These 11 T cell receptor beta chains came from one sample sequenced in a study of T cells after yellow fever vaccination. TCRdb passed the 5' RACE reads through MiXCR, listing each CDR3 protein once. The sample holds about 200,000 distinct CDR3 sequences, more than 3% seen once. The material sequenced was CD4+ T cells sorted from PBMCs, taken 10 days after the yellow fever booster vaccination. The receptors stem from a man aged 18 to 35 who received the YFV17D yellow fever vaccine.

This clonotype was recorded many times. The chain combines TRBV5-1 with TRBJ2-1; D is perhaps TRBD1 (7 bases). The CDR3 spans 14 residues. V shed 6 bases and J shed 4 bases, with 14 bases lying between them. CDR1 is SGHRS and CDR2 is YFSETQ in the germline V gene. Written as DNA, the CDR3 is TGCGCCAGCAAGGAGGGGGCGCAGTACAATGAGCAGTTCTTC. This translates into CASKEGAQYNEQFF.

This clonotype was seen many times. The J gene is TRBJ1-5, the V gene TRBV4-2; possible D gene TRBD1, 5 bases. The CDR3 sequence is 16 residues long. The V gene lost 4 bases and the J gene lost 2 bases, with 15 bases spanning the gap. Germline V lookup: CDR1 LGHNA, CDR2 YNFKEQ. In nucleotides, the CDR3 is TGTGCCAGCAGCCTCGTCCGTCCGGGGGGCAATCAGCCCCAGCATTTT. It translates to CASSLVRPGGNQPQHF.

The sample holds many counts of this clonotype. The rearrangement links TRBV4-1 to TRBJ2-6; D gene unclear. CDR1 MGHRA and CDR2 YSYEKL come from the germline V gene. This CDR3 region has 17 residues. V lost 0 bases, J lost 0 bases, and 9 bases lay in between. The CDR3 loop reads CASSQDRRLSGANVLTF. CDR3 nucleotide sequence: TGCGCCAGCAGCCAAGATAGGCGGCTCTCTGGGGCCAACGTCCTGACTTTC.

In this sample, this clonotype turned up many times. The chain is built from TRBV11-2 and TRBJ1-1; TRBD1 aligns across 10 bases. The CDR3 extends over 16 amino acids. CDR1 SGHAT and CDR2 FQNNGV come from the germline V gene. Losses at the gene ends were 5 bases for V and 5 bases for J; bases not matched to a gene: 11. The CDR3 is CASSPLGTGDGTEAFF. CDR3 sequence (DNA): TGTGCCAGCAGCCCCTTGGGGACAGGGGACGGGACTGAAGCTTTCTTT.

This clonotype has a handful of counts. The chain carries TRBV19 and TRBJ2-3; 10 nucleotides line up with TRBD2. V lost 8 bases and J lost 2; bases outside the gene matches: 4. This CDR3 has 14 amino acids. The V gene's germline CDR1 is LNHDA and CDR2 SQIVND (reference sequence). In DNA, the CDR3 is TGTGCCAGTGAAAGCGGGGGGGACACAGATACGCAGTATTTT. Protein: CASESGGDTDTQYF.

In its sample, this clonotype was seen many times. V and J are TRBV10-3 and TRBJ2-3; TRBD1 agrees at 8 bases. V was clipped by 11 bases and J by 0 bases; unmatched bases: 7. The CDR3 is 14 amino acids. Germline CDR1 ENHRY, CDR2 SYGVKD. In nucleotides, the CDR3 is TGTGCCGCCTCCAGGGGGCTGAGCACAGATACGCAGTATTTT. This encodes CAASRGLSTDTQYF.

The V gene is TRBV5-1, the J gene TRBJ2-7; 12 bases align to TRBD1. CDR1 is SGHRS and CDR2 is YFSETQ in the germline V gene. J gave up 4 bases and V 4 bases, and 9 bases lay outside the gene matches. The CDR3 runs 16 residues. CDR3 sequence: CASSTLRDRGRYEQYF. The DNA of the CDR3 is TGCGCCAGCAGCACACTAAGGGACAGGGGGCGGTACGAGCAGTACTTC.

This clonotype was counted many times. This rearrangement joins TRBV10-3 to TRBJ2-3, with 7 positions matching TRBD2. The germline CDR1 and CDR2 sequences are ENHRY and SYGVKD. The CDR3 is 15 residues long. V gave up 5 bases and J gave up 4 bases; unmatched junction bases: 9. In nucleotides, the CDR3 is TGTGCCATCAGTCCTTCGGCGGGGGATGCAGATACGCAGTATTTT. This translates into CAISPSAGDADTQYF.

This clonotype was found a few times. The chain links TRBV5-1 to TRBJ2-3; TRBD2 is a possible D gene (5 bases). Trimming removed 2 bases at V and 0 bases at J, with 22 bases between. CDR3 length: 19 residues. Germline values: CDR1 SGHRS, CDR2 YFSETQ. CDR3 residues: CASSFFSGILTFSTDTQYF. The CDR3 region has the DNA TGCGCCAGCAGCTTCTTTTCGGGGATACTTACCTTTAGCACAGATACGCAGTATTTT.

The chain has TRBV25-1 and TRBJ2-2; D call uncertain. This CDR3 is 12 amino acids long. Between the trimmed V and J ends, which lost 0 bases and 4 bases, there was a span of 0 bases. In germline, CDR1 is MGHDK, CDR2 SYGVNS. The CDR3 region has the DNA TGTGCCAGCAGTGAATACACCGGGGAGCTGTTTTTT. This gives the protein CASSEYTGELFF.

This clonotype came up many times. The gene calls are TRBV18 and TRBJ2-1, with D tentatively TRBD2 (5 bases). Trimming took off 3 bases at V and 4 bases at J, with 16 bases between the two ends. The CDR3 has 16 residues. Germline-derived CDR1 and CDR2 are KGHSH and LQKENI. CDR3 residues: CASSPNPRVQYNEQFF. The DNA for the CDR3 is TGTGCCAGCTCACCGAACCCGAGGGTGCAATACAATGAGCAGTTCTTC.